Listed below are T cell receptor beta chains from one sample, sequenced in a study of T cell responses to AZD1222 COVID-19 vaccine. Produced via immunoSEQ multiplex PCR; TCRdb's table is partial and in-frame only. The profile covers 130,000 to 150,000 clones, with around 90% appearing a single time and about 3% taken by the ten largest. This material consisted of peripheral blood, taken on day 0 of MenACWY control vaccination. The receptors stem from an adult in good health. Each CDR3 is given with its conserved first and last residue. D genes are given only for firm matches. Some rows have no size entry. The others give once, few or many, or a class for an expanded clone.

d_gene	j_gene	abundance	v_gene	CDR3aa	CDR3nt
.	TRBJ2-2	.	TRBV5-1	CASSQGPNTGELFF	TGCGCCAGCAGTCAGGGGCCAAACACCGGGGAGCTGTTTTTT
TRBD2	TRBJ2-1	few	TRBV10-1	CASSVLAEGGEQFF	TGCGCCAGCAGTGTTCTAGCGGAGGGTGGGGAGCAGTTCTTC
.	TRBJ2-6	.	TRBV27	CASLSHRFPGANVLTF	TGTGCCAGCCTTTCACACAGGTTTCCTGGGGCCAACGTCCTGACTTTC
.	TRBJ2-5	.	TRBV6-5	CAISRDSGETQYF	TGTGCCATCAGCAGGGACAGCGGGGAGACCCAGTACTTC
.	TRBJ1-3	.	TRBV5-1	CASKITGGNTIYF	TGCGCCAGCAAAATAACGGGGGGAAACACCATATATTTT
.	TRBJ1-2	.	TRBV5-1	CASSLAPGPGTLGYTF	TGCGCCAGCAGCTTGGCCCCGGGACCAGGAACTCTTGGCTACACCTTC
.	TRBJ1-2	.	TRBV28	CASSAAGPHKAAGYTF	TGTGCCAGCAGTGCCGCCGGGCCTCACAAAGCAGCGGGCTACACCTTC
.	TRBJ1-6	.	TRBV30	CAWTPGTETSPLHF	TGTGCCTGGACCCCGGGGACCGAAACTTCACCCCTCCACTTT
.	TRBJ1-2	.	TRBV24-1	CATSDFAGGYTF	TGTGCCACCAGTGATTTCGCGGGTGGCTACACCTTC
TRBD2	TRBJ2-1	.	TRBV10-2	CASSEGSSGDDEQFF	TGCGCCAGCAGTGAAGGGTCTAGCGGGGACGATGAGCAGTTCTTC